One sample yielded the 23 T cell receptor beta chains listed below, sequenced in a study of control samples from healthy donors and cancer patients. Repertoires were generated with immunoSEQ multiplex PCR, while TCRdb's copy carries only in-frame clones and drops some. The profile shows some 250,000 clones, around 80% of them singletons. Sample: PBMCs. The receptor source for this set is an older woman with lung cancer.

This sequence joins TRBV24-1 and TRBJ1-5; perhaps TRBD1 as D (6 bases). Germline values: CDR1 KGHDR, CDR2 SFDVKD. The CDR3 runs to 13 residues. V shed 7 bases and J shed 4 bases, with 10 bases lying between them. DNA of the CDR3: TGTGCCACCAGAGGGGGGACGAATCAGCCCCAGCATTTT. Translation: CATRGGTNQPQHF.

The rearrangement joins TRBV15 to TRBJ1-5, with 8 bases aligning to TRBD1. Germline loops: CDR1 LNHNV, CDR2 YYDKDF (reference sequence). Trimming cost V 4 bases and J 4 bases; bases outside gene matches: 3. The CDR3 loop spans 14 amino acids. CDR3 bases: TGTGCCACCAGCACTGACAGGGGTAATCAGCCCCAGCATTTT. Residues: CATSTDRGNQPQHF.

This chain links TRBV7-8 with TRBJ2-7, with D perhaps matching TRBD2 (6 bases). The CDR3 is made up of 15 amino acids. Germline V gene sequence: CDR1 SGHVS, CDR2 FQNEAQ. Trimming removed 0 bases from V and 1 base from J, with 10 bases in between. The CDR3 DNA sequence: TGTGCCAGCAGCTTAGCGGGAGGTACGTCCTACGAGCAGTACTTC. It specifies CASSLAGGTSYEQYF. Together with reference TRBV7-8 and TRBJ2-7, the CDR3 gives the full variable domain: GAGVSQSPRYKVAKRGQDVALRCDPISGHVSLFWYQQALGQGPEFLTYFQNEAQLDKSGLPSDRFFAERPEGSVSTLKIQRTQQEDSAVYLCASSLAGGTSYEQYFGPGTRLTVT.

This clone turned up a few times. This chain joins TRBV5-1 and TRBJ2-1; the match to TRBD2 covers 10 bases. Trimming took 4 bases from V and 4 from J; bases not matched to a gene: 5. The CDR3 runs 15 residues. Germline CDR1 SGHRS, CDR2 YFSETQ. As DNA, the CDR3 is TGCGCCAGCAGCCCCAGCGGGGGGGCATACAATGAGCAGTTCTTC. This codes for CASSPSGGAYNEQFF.

The rearrangement uses TRBV6-1 and TRBJ2-3, with 11 bases identical to TRBD2. Germline CDR1 MNHNS, CDR2 SASEGT. The CDR3 sequence is 13 residues long. Trimming removed 10 bases from V and 4 bases from J; junction bases left unmatched: 4. CDR3 sequence reads: CAILAGVADTQYF. In nucleotides, the CDR3 is TGTGCCATACTAGCGGGGGTGGCAGATACGCAGTATTTT.

A few counts support this clone. CDR3 residues: CASSSGTLMGTQYF. The CDR3 region has the DNA TGCGCCAGCAGCTCCGGGACGCTAATGGGGACCCAGTACTTC. The gene calls are TRBV5-1 and TRBJ2-5, with D possibly called TRBD1 or TRBD2 (5 bases each). The CDR3 covers 14 residues. Germline CDR1 SGHRS, CDR2 YFSETQ. V was clipped by 3 bases and J by 7 bases, with 16 bases between them.

The chain couples TRBV2 to TRBJ2-1; 7 bases match TRBD1. CDR3 length equals 11 residues. From germline, CDR1 is SNHLY and CDR2 FYNNEI. The junction had 5 bases not matched to a gene; V was cut back by 4 bases and J by 14 bases. CDR3 amino acids: CASSVEQGKFF. CDR3 DNA sequence: TGTGCCAGCAGTGTTGAACAGGGGAAGTTCTTC.

Turning to this clone: The sample contains more than one DNA sequence encoding this CDR3. This chain joins TRBV9 and TRBJ2-7; 9 bases are shared with TRBD1. Germline assignment: CDR1 SGDLS and CDR2 YYNGEE. With 3 bases clipped from V and 6 bases from J, the junction kept 7 bases outside the gene matches. This CDR3 is built from 14 residues. This CDR3 is CASSAGTGFGEQYF. The CDR3 nucleotides read TGTGCCAGCAGCGCCGGGACAGGGTTTGGCGAGCAGTACTTC. The full variable domain, in which reference TRBV9 and TRBJ2-7 provide the parts outside the CDR3, is DSGVTQTPKHLITATGQRVTLRCSPRSGDLSVYWYQQSLDQGLQFLIQYYNGEERAKGNILERFSAQQFPDLHSELNLSSLELGDSALYFCASSAGTGFGEQYFGPGTRLTVT.

J is TRBJ1-3 and V is TRBV3-1 (or the pseudogene TRBV3-2), with TRBD1 as a possible D gene (6 bases). V lost 4 bases and J lost 0, with 10 bases in between. Germline assignment: CDR1 LGHDT and CDR2 YNNKEL (reference sequence). CDR3 length: 15 amino acids. Here the CDR3 DNA reads TGTGCCAGCAGCCCGAGGGGGTCCTCTGGAAACACCATATATTTT. Residues: CASSPRGSSGNTIYF.

Note on this clone: Other DNA sequences in the same sample also yield this CDR3. The rearrangement links TRBV5-1 to TRBJ2-7; D unclear. V dropped 0 bases and J dropped 3 bases, with 7 bases sitting between them. Germline-derived CDR1 and CDR2 are SGHRS and YFSETQ. There are 13 residues in the CDR3. The CDR3 loop is CASSLEGSYEQYF. CDR3 nucleotide sequence: TGCGCCAGCAGCTTGGAAGGCAGCTACGAGCAGTACTTC.

This clone showed up just once. This chain joins TRBV6-2 or TRBV6-3 and TRBJ2-1; 7 positions match TRBD2. J was trimmed by 4 bases and V by 2 bases; bases with no gene match: 5. The CDR3 has 15 amino acids. Germline loops: CDR1 MNHEY, CDR2 SVGEGT. The CDR3 is CASSYEGAGYNEQFF. The DNA of the CDR3 is TGTGCCAGCAGTTACGAGGGAGCGGGGTACAATGAGCAGTTCTTC.

The chain has TRBV28 and TRBJ2-7; 13 bases map to TRBD2. The CDR3 totals 17 residues. V lost 6 bases, J lost 4 bases, and 12 bases stayed unmatched. Germline V CDR1 and CDR2: MDHEN, SYDVKM. CDR3 in DNA: TGTGCCAGCAGCTCTACTAGCGGGAGGGCCCCCGGGTACGAGCAGTACTTC. Residues: CASSSTSGRAPGYEQYF.

The chain couples TRBV2 to TRBJ2-5; no definite D call. This CDR3 has 14 residues. Germline CDR1 reads SNHLY; CDR2 reads FYNNEI. Trimming removed 5 bases from V and 3 bases from J, with 13 bases in between. Written as DNA, the CDR3 is TGTGCCAGCAGTCTGATGGCCCCTGAAGAGACCCAGTACTTC. Amino acid sequence: CASSLMAPEETQYF.

This sequence joins TRBV7-6 and TRBJ1-4; 8 bases line up with TRBD1. This CDR3 spans 20 amino acids. The V gene's germline CDR1 is SGHVS and CDR2 FNYEAQ. V dropped 5 bases and J dropped 0; count of bases not matched to a gene: 17. CDR3 amino acids: CASSRRGRDRPIPTNEKLFF. DNA of the CDR3: TGTGCCAGCAGCCGTCGTGGCCGGGACAGGCCGATCCCAACTAATGAAAAACTGTTTTTT.

Concerning this clone itself: At one end the junction does not follow the germline gene, possibly because of a read error. V usage is TRBV2 and J usage is TRBJ2-1, with unresolved D. The germline V gene has CDR1 SNHLY and CDR2 FYNNEI. The CDR3 covers 11 residues. The CDR3 DNA reads TGTGCCAGCAGGGACCACAAGGAGCAGTTCTTC. Translation gives CASRDHKEQFF.

The sample holds one count of this clone. The V and J genes are TRBV3-1 (or the pseudogene TRBV3-2) and TRBJ1-1; tentatively, D is TRBD1 (6 bases). Germline loops: CDR1 LGHDT, CDR2 YNNKEL (reference sequence). CDR3 size: 15 residues. The germline V and J ends were trimmed by 6 bases and 2 bases, with 16 bases remaining between them. The CDR3 DNA reads TGTGCCAGCAGGGACACAGGGACCCGAAACACTGAAGCTTTCTTT. Translation: CASRDTGTRNTEAFF.

The chain recombines TRBV28 with TRBJ1-1; D gene ambiguous. Trimming stripped 3 bases from V and 1 base from J, with 9 bases between. Germline V lookup: CDR1 MDHEN, CDR2 SYDVKM. The CDR3 runs to 14 residues. For the CDR3, the DNA is TGTGCCAGCAGTTTGCCTACGGGGAACACTGAAGCTTTCTTT. It is translated as CASSLPTGNTEAFF. Based on the CDR3 plus reference TRBV28 and TRBJ1-1, the full variable domain is DVKVTQSSRYLVKRTGEKVFLECVQDMDHENMFWYRQDPGLGLRLIYFSYDVKMKEKGDIPEGYSVSREKKERFSLILESASTNQTSMYLCASSLPTGNTEAFFGQGTRLTVV.

This sequence joins TRBV5-4 and TRBJ1-4; D gene unclear. Germline values: CDR1 SGHNT, CDR2 YYREEE (reference sequence). Trimming took 3 bases from V and 4 from J, leaving 13 bases between them. The CDR3 has 15 amino acids. CDR3 bases: TGTGCCAGCAGCTCCGCCGGGAACTTTAATGAAAAACTGTTTTTT. This encodes CASSSAGNFNEKLFF.

This clone was found once. The chain carries TRBV6-5 and TRBJ1-2; perhaps TRBD1 as D (6 bases). The CDR3 has 13 residues. Deletions cut 4 bases from V and 6 bases from J, with 12 bases between. Per germline, CDR1 MNHEY and CDR2 SVGAGI. CDR3 bases: TGTGCCAGCAGTTCAACAGGACAGAATGGCTACACCTTC. It codes for CASSSTGQNGYTF.

The genes are TRBV14 and TRBJ1-1, with unresolved D. Looked up from germline, CDR1 is SGHDN and CDR2 is FVKESK. The CDR3 totals 15 residues. The V end lost 2 bases, the J end lost 1 base, and 11 bases lay between the germline ends. CDR3 loop: CASSQRSVGNTEAFF. The CDR3 DNA follows: TGTGCCAGCAGCCAAAGGTCGGTGGGGAACACTGAAGCTTTCTTT.

In this sample, this clone turned up a few times. Other DNA sequences of this sample code for an identical CDR3. V usage is TRBV12-3 or TRBV12-4 and J usage is TRBJ1-2; D is unresolved. Trimming left V 3 bases short and J 2 bases short, with 4 bases between. The CDR3 is 12 amino acids. This CDR3 is CASSLGNYGYTF. The DNA for the CDR3 is TGTGCCAGCAGTTTGGGGAACTATGGCTACACCTTC.

Regarding this clone: At the DNA level, this CDR3 is encoded by other sequences in the same sample as well. This rearrangement joins TRBV5-1 to TRBJ1-2, with D unresolved. The CDR3 is made up of 13 amino acids. Between the trimmed V and J ends, which lost 0 bases and 7 bases, there was a span of 10 bases. Germline lookup yields CDR1 SGHRS and CDR2 YFSETQ. The CDR3: CASSLAGVGGYTF. CDR3 bases: TGCGCCAGCAGCTTGGCCGGGGTTGGTGGCTACACCTTC.

The chain uses TRBV7-9 and TRBJ2-2; no firm D call. CDR3 length: 15 amino acids. V was shortened by 3 bases and J by 2 bases, with 10 bases between the two germline ends. Germline V gives CDR1 SEHNR, CDR2 FQNEAQ (reference sequence). Here the CDR3 DNA reads TGTGCCAGCAGCTTTGGTCCCATTAACACCGGGGAGCTGTTTTTT. It encodes CASSFGPINTGELFF.